What follows are 8 T cell receptor beta chains derived from one specimen sequenced in a study of cytomegalovirus exposure and HLA in healthy donors. Use of 60 Vbeta and 13 Jbeta primers characterized the PCR. Sequencing was performed with immunoSEQ multiplex PCR; in TCRdb, only in-frame clones are kept and a portion is missing. Altogether 150,000 to 200,000 clones are present, 70% to 80% being singletons, with the ten largest covering more than 0.35%. The sample consisted of PBMCs. The receptors were sampled from a male donor in good health and CMV-seropositive.

This chain links TRBV9 with TRBJ2-3; 9 bases align to TRBD1. V shed 3 bases and J 4 bases; nucleotides not matched to a gene: 12. The germline V gene encodes CDR1 SGDLS and CDR2 YYNGEE. The CDR3 has 17 amino acids. For the CDR3, the DNA is TGTGCCAGCAGCGCGCCTACACCGGGACAGGGACCAGATACGCAGTATTTT. Translation gives CASSAPTPGQGPDTQYF.

This clone was counted between two and nine times. This chain uses TRBV5-1 with TRBJ2-1; 9 positions agree with TRBD1. The junction had 3 bases not matched to a gene; V was cut back by 4 bases and J by 10 bases. The V gene's germline CDR1 is SGHRS and CDR2 YFSETQ. The CDR3 extends over 12 amino acids. CDR3 in DNA: TGCGCCAGCAGCCCCGGGACAGGGGAGCAGTTCTTC. Translating gives CASSPGTGEQFF. The full variable domain, completed using reference TRBV5-1 and TRBJ2-1, is KAGVTQTPRYLIKTRGQQVTLSCSPISGHRSVSWYQQTPGQGLQFLFEYFSETQRNKGNFPGRFSGRQFSNSRSEMNVSTLELGDSALYLCASSPGTGEQFFGPGTRLTVL.

The chain carries TRBV7-2 and TRBJ2-7, with D possibly TRBD1 on 6 matching bases. This CDR3 is 15 amino acids long. Germline values: CDR1 SGHTA, CDR2 FQGNSA. The V and J ends lost 0 bases and 2 bases respectively, with 11 bases between them. For the CDR3, the DNA is TGTGCCAGCAGCTTAGCGAGGGGGTCCCCCTACGAGCAGTACTTC. Translated, it gives CASSLARGSPYEQYF.

This sequence joins TRBV6-1 and TRBJ2-4, with 7 bases identical to TRBD1. V dropped 1 base and J dropped 0; count of bases not matched to a gene: 9. This CDR3 is 18 amino acids long. Germline V gene lookup returns CDR1 MNHNS and CDR2 SASEGT. In DNA form, the CDR3 reads TGTGCCAGCAGTGAAGAGCTTAGGGGGCCCCTAGCCAAAAACATTCAGTACTTC. Its translation is CASSEELRGPLAKNIQYF.

V and J are TRBV14 and TRBJ2-3; D unclear. Trimming removed 0 bases at V and 2 bases at J, with 3 bases between. The CDR3 loop spans 13 amino acids. Germline CDR1 reads SGHDN; CDR2 reads FVKESK. The CDR3 reads CASSQDLTDTQYF. CDR3 in DNA: TGTGCCAGCAGCCAAGATCTCACAGATACGCAGTATTTT.

V gene TRBV5-6 combines with J gene TRBJ1-5; D gene uncertain. CDR1 and CDR2 from the germline V gene are SGHDT and YYEEEE. CDR3 length: 17 amino acids. The ends were cut back, 0 bases at V and 4 bases at J, with 17 bases in the middle. This CDR3 reads CASSLVRGYGVNQPQHF. CDR3 sequence (DNA): TGTGCCAGCAGCTTGGTACGAGGATACGGGGTTAATCAGCCCCAGCATTTT.

This rearrangement joins TRBV6-5 to TRBJ1-5; D gene unclear. From germline, CDR1 is MNHEY and CDR2 SVGAGI. Trimming shortened V by 5 bases and J by 7 bases, and 12 bases separated the two germline ends. The CDR3 has 13 residues. As DNA, the CDR3 is TGTGCCAGCAGTGAGTCTGTACGGCAGCCCCAGCATTTT. It codes for CASSESVRQPQHF.

The gene calls are TRBV6-5 and TRBJ1-6, with D unresolved. V lost 6 bases to trimming and J lost 5 bases, with 8 bases between them. CDR3 length equals 13 residues. Germline values: CDR1 MNHEY, CDR2 SVGAGI. CDR3 amino acids: CASSPRDNSPLHF. The CDR3 region has the DNA TGTGCCAGCAGCCCACGGGATAATTCACCCCTCCACTTT.